This T cell receptor beta chain was profiled in a study of CD8+CD57+ T cells in acquired aplastic anemia. For the study at large: The mean DNA yield obtained from sorted CD4+ and CD8+ cells came to 3.2 ug. Healthy donor CD4+ samples were sequenced to a depth that averaged approximately 10 million reads. Overall study findings and caveats: Patients and controls shared under 35 CD8+ CDR3 sequences, highly expressed in patients.

The ends were cut back, 4 bases at V and 0 bases at J, with 13 bases in the middle. CDR3 length: 15 amino acids. Germline CDR1 reads ENHRY; CDR2 reads SYGVKD. CDR3 and TCR beta VDJ profiling relied on genomic DNA as the template. TCRdb analysed the reads with MiXCR anew, one entry per CDR3 protein. The sample consists of some 130,000 distinct CDR3 sequences, around 48% of them appearing once. This clonotype came up many times. Its matching antigen is unknown. The chain couples TRBV10-3 to TRBJ2-7, with D maybe TRBD2 (6 bases). Sequencing was done on a sample of sorted CD4+, CD8+, or CD8+CD57+ T cells (not recorded which) from PBMCs. This receptor was obtained from a human donor in good health, serving as a control. The CDR3 sequence: CAISGRDSHSYEQYF. DNA of the CDR3: TGTGCCATCAGTGGAAGGGACTCTCACTCCTACGAGCAGTACTTC.